The 18 T cell receptor beta chains below come from one sample, sequenced in a study of CD8 T cells in ankylosing spondylitis. MiXCR was run by TCRdb on the 5' RACE reads, yielding one entry per CDR3 protein. The repertoire holds about 220,000 distinct CDR3 sequences, with about 6.7% as singletons. Which antigens these TCRs recognize remains unknown. Notes on the study in general: Ankylosing spondylitis blood appeared to be characterized by a TCR beta motif of several highly homologous variants.

Sequencing was done on a sample of blood, either unsorted or a sorted T cell fraction (not recorded which). All receptors derive from a male donor with ankylosing spondylitis.

This clonotype came up many times. The rearrangement uses TRBV10-3 and TRBJ1-2; 8 bases are shared with TRBD1. Losses at the gene ends were 7 bases for V and 5 bases for J; bases not matched to a gene: 9. CDR3 length: 14 residues. CDR1 ENHRY and CDR2 SYGVKD come from the germline V gene. The CDR3 region has the DNA TGTGCCATCATGGCGGGGGACAGGTTATATGGCTACACCTTC. Amino acid sequence: CAIMAGDRLYGYTF.

This clonotype was detected many times. V gene TRBV4-3 combines with J gene TRBJ2-3, with D tentatively TRBD1 or TRBD2 (5 bases each). This CDR3 comprises 14 residues. The V end was cut by 1 base, the J end by 5 bases, with 10 bases between. Germline lookup yields CDR1 LGHNA and CDR2 YSLEER. The CDR3 loop is CASSQGGAVDTQYF. The CDR3 DNA reads as TGCGCCAGCAGCCAAGGAGGGGCCGTAGATACGCAGTATTTT.

This clonotype was observed many times. CDR3 protein: CASSEGYRAWNTEAFF. CDR3 DNA: TGTGCCAGCAGTGAAGGGTACAGGGCCTGGAACACTGAAGCTTTCTTT. This chain uses TRBV6-1 with TRBJ1-1, with D possibly TRBD1 on 6 matching bases. Germline V CDR1 and CDR2: MNHNS, SASEGT. The CDR3 consists of 16 residues. V was cut by 1 base and J by 1 base, with 13 bases left in between.

This clonotype was observed once. The CDR3, as DNA: TGTGCCAGCAGTCCCAGGGGGTATCGGTACAATGAGCAGTTCTTC. This sequence encodes CASSPRGYRYNEQFF. The rearrangement joins TRBV27 to TRBJ2-1; 7 nucleotides align to TRBD1. CDR1 and CDR2 from the germline V gene are MNHEY and SMNVEV (reference sequence). This CDR3 comprises 15 residues. Trimming at V came to 5 bases and at J to 4 bases, leaving 8 bases not matched to a gene.

This clonotype was recorded at least ten times. J is TRBJ1-1 and V is TRBV4-2; no reliable D call. V lost 0 bases to trimming and J lost 0 bases, with 11 bases between them. This CDR3 is built from 16 residues. Germline-derived CDR1 and CDR2 are LGHNA and YNFKEQ. CDR3 sequence: CASSQDMRVLNTEAFF. The CDR3 DNA reads TGTGCCAGCAGCCAAGATATGCGGGTCTTGAACACTGAAGCTTTCTTT.

The table lists this clonotype with many counts. The chain links TRBV27 to TRBJ2-7; D is possibly TRBD1 (5 bases). The CDR3 contains 15 residues. Germline V gives CDR1 MNHEY, CDR2 SMNVEV (reference sequence). The V end lost 3 bases, the J end lost 2 bases, and 14 bases lay between the germline ends. The CDR3 coding sequence is TGTGCCAGCAGTTTTGGGTCAGGGTACGCCTACGAGCAGTACTTC. This sequence encodes CASSFGSGYAYEQYF.

As for this clonotype: At one of its ends the junction is not consistent with the germline gene, which may arise from a read error. The rearrangement links TRBV7-9 to TRBJ1-1; D is uncertain. The germline gives CDR1 SEHNR, CDR2 FQNEAQ (reference sequence). This CDR3 has 14 residues. CDR3 region: CASSLVTPFTVAFF. CDR3 nucleotide sequence: TGTGCCAGCAGCTTAGTCACCCCTTTCACTGTAGCTTTCTTT. The whole variable domain, remainder taken from reference TRBV7-9 and TRBJ1-1, is DTGVSQNPRHKITKRGQNVTFRCDPISEHNRLYWYRQTLGQGPEFLTYFQNEAQLEKSRLLSDRFSAERPKGSFSTLEIQRTEQGDSAMYLCASSLVTPFTVAFFGQGTRLTVV.

This clonotype was detected many times. In DNA, the CDR3 is TGTGCCAGCAGTTACGGGGCAGTCCAAGAGACCCAGTACTTC. Amino acids: CASSYGAVQETQYF. This chain uses TRBV6-5 with TRBJ2-5, with D perhaps matching TRBD1 (5 bases). V was pared by 2 bases and J by 1 base, with 8 bases between. CDR1 MNHEY and CDR2 SVGAGI come from the germline V gene. The CDR3 runs to 14 residues.

This clonotype showed up many times. The chain employs TRBV12-3 or TRBV12-4 and TRBJ1-5; 8 bases are shared with TRBD1. The CDR3 covers 14 residues. V lost 1 base, J lost 7 bases, and 3 bases stayed unmatched. The CDR3 loop reads CASSLGTGTQPQHF. The CDR3 DNA follows: TGTGCCAGCAGTTTAGGGACAGGGACCCAGCCCCAGCATTTT.

At least ten counts were recorded for this clonotype. This rearrangement joins TRBV4-3 to TRBJ1-5; possible D gene TRBD1, 5 bases. V lost 4 bases and J lost 6, with 16 bases in between. The CDR3 is 15 residues long. Germline V CDR1 and CDR2: LGHNA, YSLEER. The CDR3 DNA follows: TGCGCCAGCAGCCCCACCTGGCAGGGCATTCAGCCCCAGCATTTT. Residues: CASSPTWQGIQPQHF.

Ten or more counts support this clonotype. The J gene is TRBJ2-5, the V gene TRBV2, with unresolved D. Germline-derived CDR1 and CDR2 are SNHLY and FYNNEI. Trimming stripped 3 bases from V and 4 bases from J, with 12 bases between. CDR3 length equals 14 residues. The CDR3 DNA reads as TGTGCCAGCAGTGATCCGGGCCTGCGAGAGACCCAGTACTTC. Its protein product is CASSDPGLRETQYF.

The chain combines TRBV4-3 with TRBJ2-2, with 7 nucleotides matching TRBD2. The V gene end was trimmed by 2 bases and the J gene end by 6 bases; junction bases not matched to a gene: 12. Germline loops: CDR1 LGHNA, CDR2 YSLEER. CDR3 size: 17 residues. CDR3 sequence reads: CASSQRSGRGPPGELFF. The CDR3 DNA reads TGCGCCAGCAGCCAACGTTCTGGGAGGGGCCCCCCCGGGGAGCTGTTTTTT.

This clonotype was seen a handful of times. The chain combines TRBV6-2 or TRBV6-3 with TRBJ2-1; TRBD1 might be the D (6 bases). Germline CDR1 reads MNHEY; CDR2 reads SVGEGT. Trimming left V 4 bases short and J 6 bases short, with 19 bases between. The CDR3 sequence is 16 residues long. CDR3 residues: CASSSSRITGTNEQFF. In DNA form, the CDR3 reads TGTGCCAGCAGTTCAAGCCGCATTACAGGGACCAATGAGCAGTTCTTC.

This clonotype was counted ten times or more. The chain couples TRBV9 to TRBJ2-2; D remains unclear. Germline assignment: CDR1 SGDLS and CDR2 YYNGEE. Trimming removed 3 bases from V and 8 bases from J, with 5 bases in between. CDR3 length: 11 amino acids. Here the CDR3 reads CASSAEGELFF. DNA for the CDR3: TGTGCCAGCAGCGCGGAGGGGGAGCTGTTTTTT.

This clonotype was counted ten times or more. The gene calls are TRBV7-2 and TRBJ2-3; D call uncertain. The CDR3 covers 15 residues. The germline V gene has CDR1 SGHTA and CDR2 FQGNSA. The V end was cut by 6 bases, the J end by 3 bases, with 16 bases between. The CDR3 loop is CASSQVVVGTDTQYF. In DNA, the CDR3 is TGTGCCAGCAGTCAGGTCGTGGTCGGGACAGATACGCAGTATTTT.

The table lists this clonotype with many counts. The J gene is TRBJ2-2, the V gene TRBV30, with 7 bases lining up with TRBD1. The CDR3 has 12 residues. J was trimmed by 4 bases and V by 7 bases; bases with no gene match: 3. The germline CDR1 and CDR2 sequences are GTSNPN and SVGIG (reference sequence). This chain's CDR3 is CASTGPTGELFF. CDR3 bases: TGTGCCTCGACAGGGCCCACCGGGGAGCTGTTTTTT.

This clonotype has ten or more counts. The chain recombines TRBV7-6 with TRBJ2-7, with 10 bases that match TRBD1. Germline V gives CDR1 SGHVS, CDR2 FNYEAQ. Trimming removed 3 bases from V and 1 base from J; junction bases left unmatched: 9. CDR3 length: 17 residues. Here the CDR3 DNA reads TGTGCCAGCAGCTTCATCCCCGGGGACAGGGGTTCCTACGAGCAGTACTTC. Protein: CASSFIPGDRGSYEQYF.

This clonotype was detected ten times or more. J is TRBJ1-1 and V is TRBV7-9, with D unresolved. Looked up from germline, CDR1 is SEHNR and CDR2 is FQNEAQ (reference sequence). This CDR3 comprises 14 residues. V lost 3 bases, J lost 4 bases, and 12 bases lay in between. The CDR3 DNA sequence: TGTGCCAGCAGCTTGGTCCATAAGGGCACTGAAGCTTTCTTT. Translation gives CASSLVHKGTEAFF.